This T cell receptor beta chain was recovered during a study of T-cell reconstitution after alpha-beta-depleted transplantation in children. Whole-study results and caveats: Surviving recipient cells, namely T cells and thymic progenitors, were the source of high day-60 TCRbeta diversity in some patients. The authors attributed T-cell counts and diversity one year after transplant mostly to newly produced T cells. Several hundred expanded graft clones reportedly gave rise to the alpha-beta T cells present about two months after transplant.

There are 13 residues in the CDR3. After removal of 1 base from V and 7 bases from J, the junction contained 3 bases not matched to a gene. Per the germline V gene, CDR1 is SGHKS and CDR2 is YYEKEE (reference sequence). As it was prepared, the TCRbeta library received unique molecular identifiers. TCRdb itself ran the PCR reads through MiXCR, one entry per CDR3 protein. The repertoire consists of approximately 270,000 distinct CDR3 sequences, with 20% to 30% occurring once and the leading ten covering about 5%. Comment on this clonotype: Its matching antigen is unknown.

The TCR sequence derives from a female patient aged 2-15 years who had a stem cell transplant for congenital amegakaryocytic thrombocytopenia, so the T cells may come from the graft donor. The source material was PBMCs, mostly from graft donor cells, sampled 360 days after TCRalphabeta/CD19-depleted stem cell transplant. V and J are TRBV5-5 and TRBJ2-7; 9 bases map to TRBD2. Here the CDR3 reads CASSLSLAGEQYF. For the CDR3, the DNA is TGTGCCAGCAGCTTGAGCCTAGCGGGGGAGCAGTACTTC.